This T cell receptor beta chain stems from a study of blood T cell repertoires in COVID-19. This CDR3 has 15 residues. Looked up from germline, CDR1 is SGHRS and CDR2 is YFSETQ. V lost 6 bases, J lost 3 bases, and 10 bases stayed unmatched. In the source study's methods: Nucleated cell number was recorded as an estimate derived from reference gene primer amplification. Libraries were prepared by immunoSEQ multiplex PCR; TCRdb keeps only in-frame clonotypes and omits some of them. Clonal size and the V and J genes are those of that table, whereas D and trimming came from the DNA. In the table there are about 55,000 clones, 80% to 85% of which are singletons.

Sequencing was performed on peripheral blood. The V and J genes are TRBV5-1 and TRBJ2-3; 7 bases line up with TRBD2. This clonotype was obtained from a woman aged 60 to 75 with acute or convalescent COVID-19. Here the CDR3 reads CASNKFGGRTDTQYF. CDR3 DNA sequence: TGCGCCAGCAACAAGTTCGGGGGGAGGACAGATACGCAGTATTTT.